This T cell receptor (beta chain) stems from a study of shared clonotypes between healthy human individuals. Positively selected for CCR7, the CD45RO-negative cells used as naive CD8 cells excluded terminally differentiated effector memory CD45RA+ cells. To note about this clone: Its antigen is unknown.

Some clones are missing from TCRdb's copy, which holds only in-frame ones; the method was immunoSEQ multiplex PCR. The sample yields about 2.2 million clones, 90% to 95% seen once. Trimming cost V 0 bases and J 6 bases; bases outside gene matches: 2. The germline CDR1 and CDR2 sequences are SEHNR and FQNEAQ (reference sequence). This CDR3 has 14 amino acids. Notes on the study in general: Rarefaction analysis demonstrated incomplete sorted-subset sequencing notwithstanding large depth. Collection of samples was limited to blood; tissue repertoires likely differ.

This rearrangement joins TRBV7-9 to TRBJ2-3; 8 nucleotides agree with TRBD2. Material for sequencing was naive CD8+ T cells from PBMCs. This clonotype was obtained from a man aged 18 to 30 in good health. Some clones in this sample may be carry-over from other donors' samples. CDR3 protein: CASSLAIAGDTQYF. The DNA of the CDR3 is TGTGCCAGCAGCTTAGCAATAGCGGGGGATACGCAGTATTTT.